This passage covers 30 T cell receptor beta chains from one sample sequenced in a study of blood T cell repertoires in COVID-19. Produced via immunoSEQ multiplex PCR; TCRdb's table is partial and in-frame only. This table holds 260,000 or so clones, 87% found once. The sample comprised PBMCs or T cells enriched from blood (not recorded which). The receptor set was obtained from a woman aged 25-40 years with acute COVID-19.

This clone came up once. CDR3 in amino acids: CATSEAGTGGYNEQFF. Here the CDR3 DNA reads TGTGCCACCAGTGAGGCCGGGACAGGGGGCTACAATGAGCAGTTCTTC. The chain employs TRBV24-1 and TRBJ2-1, with 11 nucleotides matching TRBD1. V lost 4 bases and J lost 3; bases outside the gene matches: 4. The CDR3 consists of 16 residues. Germline V gene sequence: CDR1 KGHDR, CDR2 SFDVKD.

This chain links TRBV15 with TRBJ2-1, with 8 nucleotides matching TRBD1. V shed 0 bases, J shed 5 bases, and the junction held 6 bases outside the gene matches. There are 16 residues in the CDR3. Germline CDR1 and CDR2: LNHNV and YYDKDF (reference sequence). The CDR3 DNA sequence: TGTGCCACCAGCAGAGAAACAGGGGGTCCTAACAATGAGCAGTTCTTC. It encodes CATSRETGGPNNEQFF.

J is TRBJ2-1 and V is TRBV7-9, with a weak D call TRBD2 (5 bases). CDR3 length equals 16 residues. Trimming removed 4 bases at V and 6 bases at J, with 19 bases between. In germline, CDR1 is SEHNR, CDR2 FQNEAQ (reference sequence). CDR3 nucleotide sequence: TGTGCCAGCAGCTCGGCGGACTCCGGTTTTTCCAATGAGCAGTTCTTC. Translation: CASSSADSGFSNEQFF. The whole variable domain, filled in from reference TRBV7-9 and TRBJ2-1, reads DTGVSQNPRHKITKRGQNVTFRCDPISEHNRLYWYRQTLGQGPEFLTYFQNEAQLEKSRLLSDRFSAERPKGSFSTLEIQRTEQGDSAMYLCASSSADSGFSNEQFFGPGTRLTVL.

J is TRBJ2-7 and V is TRBV18, with no clear D. V was clipped by 3 bases and J by 5 bases, with 8 bases between them. CDR1 is KGHSH, CDR2 LQKENI, per germline. This CDR3 comprises 12 residues. CDR3 loop: CASSPGSDEQYF. The CDR3 DNA follows: TGTGCCAGCTCACCCGGGTCCGACGAGCAGTACTTC.

The chain links TRBV5-1 to TRBJ2-7; 12 bases are shared with TRBD2. CDR1 and CDR2 from the germline V gene are SGHRS and YFSETQ. V shed 1 base, J shed 3 bases, and the junction held 11 bases outside the gene matches. CDR3 length: 18 residues. CDR3 DNA: TGCGCCAGCAGCTTGCGGACTAGCGGGGCGCAAATTATCTACGAGCAGTACTTC. Amino acids: CASSLRTSGAQIIYEQYF.

The CDR3 DNA reads TGTGCCTCCAGGGGGCAGTTGAACACTGAAGCTTTCTTT. Protein sequence: CASRGQLNTEAFF. V and J are TRBV10-3 and TRBJ1-1; TRBD1 agrees at 8 bases. The V and J ends lost 11 bases and 0 bases, in that order; junction bases with no gene match: 5. CDR1 is ENHRY and CDR2 is SYGVKD in the germline V gene. This CDR3 comprises 13 residues.

This chain joins TRBV27 and TRBJ1-4; 8 bases align to TRBD1. J gave up 7 bases and V 7 bases, and 8 bases lay outside the gene matches. The CDR3 is 14 residues long. Germline V gives CDR1 MNHEY, CDR2 SMNVEV (reference sequence). In DNA, the CDR3 is TGTGCCAGCACCGACAGGGGCACAAGTGAAAAACTGTTTTTT. Translation gives CASTDRGTSEKLFF.

This chain links TRBV28 with TRBJ1-6, with D tentatively TRBD1 (6 bases). The CDR3 extends over 14 amino acids. Deletions cut 7 bases from V and 7 bases from J, with 14 bases between. The V gene's germline CDR1 is MDHEN and CDR2 SYDVKM. The CDR3 protein is CASNEVGGNSPLHF. The CDR3 region has the DNA TGTGCCAGCAACGAGGTAGGGGGAAATTCACCCCTCCACTTT.

This rearrangement joins TRBV5-1 to TRBJ2-5, with TRBD1 identical over 7 bases. V lost 6 bases and J lost 3; bases outside the gene matches: 8. The CDR3 has 14 residues. Germline V gene data show CDR1 as SGHRS and CDR2 as YFSETQ. CDR3 in amino acids: CASTSLDREETQYF. In DNA form, the CDR3 reads TGCGCCAGCACTTCCCTCGACAGGGAAGAGACCCAGTACTTC.

This chain connects TRBV25-1 to TRBJ1-6; D remains unclear. Trimming removed 1 base from V and 4 bases from J, with 8 bases in between. The CDR3 length is 15 residues. CDR1 is MGHDK, CDR2 SYGVNS, per germline. The CDR3 coding sequence is TGTGCCAGCAGTGAATTTGCGGGTTATAATTCACCCCTCCACTTT. This translates into CASSEFAGYNSPLHF.

Only a few counts were recorded for this clone. V is TRBV7-9 and J is TRBJ1-1; 8 positions agree with TRBD1. The germline V gene has CDR1 SEHNR and CDR2 FQNEAQ (reference sequence). This CDR3 contains 16 residues. J lost 5 bases, V lost 5 bases, and 13 bases had no gene match. The CDR3 region is CASSPRTGRFRTEAFF. CDR3 DNA: TGTGCCAGCAGCCCCAGGACAGGGAGATTTAGAACTGAAGCTTTCTTT. The full variable domain, in which reference TRBV7-9 and TRBJ1-1 provide the parts outside the CDR3, is DTGVSQNPRHKITKRGQNVTFRCDPISEHNRLYWYRQTLGQGPEFLTYFQNEAQLEKSRLLSDRFSAERPKGSFSTLEIQRTEQGDSAMYLCASSPRTGRFRTEAFFGQGTRLTVV.

V usage is TRBV30 and J usage is TRBJ2-7; weak D call: TRBD1 (6 bases). CDR1 and CDR2 from the germline V gene are GTSNPN and SVGIG (reference sequence). The ends were cut back, 4 bases at V and 3 bases at J, with 19 bases in the middle. The length of the CDR3 is 15 residues. The CDR3 bases are TGTGCCTGGAACCCCGATCGAGGGGGAAACTACGAGCAGTACTTC. Translating it yields CAWNPDRGGNYEQYF.

This clone was counted only a few times. The gene calls are TRBV5-1 and TRBJ1-2; D might be TRBD1 (5 bases). CDR1 SGHRS and CDR2 YFSETQ come from the germline V gene. V shed 2 bases and J shed 6 bases, with 8 bases lying between them. CDR3 length: 12 amino acids. As DNA, the CDR3 is TGCGCCAGCAGCTTCGGGGGGAATGGCTACACCTTC. Translation: CASSFGGNGYTF.

The chain employs TRBV12-3 or TRBV12-4 and TRBJ1-2; 10 nucleotides line up with TRBD1. The CDR3 length is 10 residues. DNA of the CDR3: TGTGCAAGGACAGGGGGAGGCTACACCTTC. This sequence encodes CARTGGGYTF.

Worth noting for this clone: Other nucleotide sequences from this sample produce the same CDR3. V gene TRBV5-1 combines with J gene TRBJ2-5, with D unresolved. The CDR3 is made up of 13 amino acids. CDR1 is SGHRS and CDR2 is YFSETQ in the germline V gene. With 0 bases removed from V and 5 bases from J, the gap between germline ends came to 8 bases. The CDR3 region has the DNA TGCGCCAGCAGCTTGGTAGGAGAGGAGACCCAGTACTTC. This sequence encodes CASSLVGEETQYF.

The table lists this clone with a count of one. The chain links TRBV29-1 to TRBJ1-2, with D perhaps matching TRBD1 (6 bases). Trimming stripped 4 bases from V and 8 bases from J, with 14 bases between. The length of the CDR3 is 12 residues. Germline values: CDR1 SQVTM, CDR2 ANQGSEA. DNA of the CDR3: TGCAGCGTTGCCGAGGGACATCAAGGCTACACCTTC. This translates into CSVAEGHQGYTF. The whole variable domain, filled in from reference TRBV29-1 and TRBJ1-2, reads SAVISQKPSRDICQRGTSLTIQCQVDSQVTMMFWYRQQPGQSLTLIATANQGSEATYESGFVIDKFPISRPNLTFSTLTVSNMSPEDSSIYLCSVAEGHQGYTFGSGTRLTVV.

J is TRBJ1-1 and V is TRBV5-4; no firm D call. CDR3 length: 14 amino acids. The germline gives CDR1 SGHNT, CDR2 YYREEE (reference sequence). The V gene lost 4 bases and the J gene lost 4 bases, with 14 bases spanning the gap. CDR3 loop: CASSPFGGGTEAFF. CDR3 bases: TGTGCCAGCAGCCCTTTCGGAGGCGGCACTGAAGCTTTCTTT.

In this sample, this clone turned up once. The V call is TRBV10-2, the J call TRBJ2-1; TRBD2 matches at 7 bases. The V gene end was trimmed by 5 bases and the J gene end by 0 bases; junction bases not matched to a gene: 7. CDR1 and CDR2 from the germline V gene are WSHSY and SAAADI. CDR3 length: 16 residues. This CDR3 is CASSSFSGASYNEQFF. The CDR3 DNA follows: TGCGCCAGCAGTTCATTCAGCGGGGCCTCCTACAATGAGCAGTTCTTC.

This chain links TRBV5-1 with TRBJ2-7; TRBD2 matches at 11 bases. Germline CDR1 is SGHRS and CDR2 is YFSETQ. Unmatched junction bases numbered 11, after V lost 0 bases and J lost 0 bases. The CDR3 has 19 amino acids. The CDR3 region is CASSLAGTSGRSSSYEQYF. In DNA, the CDR3 is TGCGCCAGCAGCTTGGCCGGGACTAGCGGTAGATCAAGCTCCTACGAGCAGTACTTC.

The chain couples TRBV6-2 or TRBV6-3 to TRBJ2-1; 9 nucleotides line up with TRBD1. The V segment lost 6 bases and the J segment 6 bases; nucleotides outside the gene matches: 9. The CDR3 consists of 15 residues. Per germline, CDR1 MNHEY and CDR2 SVGEGT. The CDR3 region has the DNA TGTGCCAGCAGCCAGGGACAGGGCCTCAGCAATGAGCAGTTCTTC. Its protein product is CASSQGQGLSNEQFF.

The rearrangement uses TRBV4-1 and TRBJ1-1; the D gene is possibly TRBD1 (5 bases). The germline gives CDR1 MGHRA, CDR2 YSYEKL. V was trimmed by 4 bases and J by 6 bases, leaving 15 bases between them. CDR3 length: 14 residues. The CDR3 loop is CASSRSTAESEAFF. The CDR3 nucleotides are TGCGCCAGCAGCCGATCGACAGCCGAATCTGAAGCTTTCTTT.

This clone appeared a single time. V is TRBV18 and J is TRBJ2-1; 9 nucleotides align to TRBD2. The V gene's germline CDR1 is KGHSH and CDR2 LQKENI. The V and J ends lost 6 bases and 7 bases, in that order; junction bases with no gene match: 7. This CDR3 comprises 14 residues. CDR3 DNA sequence: TGTGCCAGCTCGGCGGGACTAGCAGAGAATGAGCAGTTCTTC. The encoded protein is CASSAGLAENEQFF.

The chain uses TRBV5-1 and TRBJ2-1, with 11 bases aligning to TRBD1. There are 18 residues in the CDR3. Germline CDR1 SGHRS, CDR2 YFSETQ. V lost 4 bases, J lost 4 bases, and 13 bases stayed unmatched. The CDR3 protein is CASSGRASGTGGYNEQFF. The CDR3 nucleotides are TGCGCCAGCAGCGGACGCGCCTCCGGGACAGGGGGATACAATGAGCAGTTCTTC.

The V and J genes are TRBV5-4 and TRBJ1-1; D possibly corresponds to TRBD1 (5 bases). The CDR3 consists of 13 residues. Germline V gives CDR1 SGHNT, CDR2 YYREEE (reference sequence). Trimming stripped 0 bases from V and 10 bases from J, with 13 bases between. The CDR3 nucleotides are TGTGCCAGCAGCTTGGGTCATCCCGGGGGAGCTTTCTTT. It translates to CASSLGHPGGAFF.

V is TRBV2 and J is TRBJ2-7; 8 bases are a match to TRBD1. The CDR3 runs to 14 residues. Trimming took 4 bases from V and 0 from J; bases not matched to a gene: 2. Germline lookup yields CDR1 SNHLY and CDR2 FYNNEI. Here the CDR3 DNA reads TGTGCCAGCAGTGGACAGGGGAGCTCCTACGAGCAGTACTTC. Its translation: CASSGQGSSYEQYF.

The chain uses TRBV27 and TRBJ2-7, with TRBD1 as a possible D gene (8 bases). Looked up from germline, CDR1 is MNHEY and CDR2 is SMNVEV (reference sequence). The CDR3 runs to 15 residues. The V gene lost 4 bases and the J gene lost 3 bases, with 16 bases spanning the gap. CDR3 amino acids: CASSSGQGGGYEQYF. CDR3 bases: TGTGCCAGCAGTTCCGGACAGGGAGGGGGCTACGAGCAGTACTTC.

The rearrangement uses TRBV3-1 (or the pseudogene TRBV3-2) and TRBJ2-5; 7 bases align to TRBD1. This CDR3 contains 14 residues. CDR1 and CDR2 from the germline V gene are LGHDT and YNNKEL (reference sequence). With V trimmed by 4 bases and J by 1 base, 3 bases remained unmatched. The CDR3, as DNA: TGTGCCAGCAGCCGACGGACAGGCCAAGAGACCCAGTACTTC. The encoded protein is CASSRRTGQETQYF.

CDR3 in DNA: TGTGCCAGTAGTCCTCAGGAGGGGCGCTACACCTTC. Protein: CASSPQEGRYTF. The chain carries TRBV19 and TRBJ1-2; maybe TRBD1 (5 bases). Trimming took 5 bases from V and 9 from J, leaving 13 bases between them. The CDR3 has 12 residues. Germline-derived CDR1 and CDR2 are LNHDA and SQIVND (reference sequence).

The rearrangement joins TRBV29-1 to TRBJ1-3; 10 nucleotides line up with TRBD1. Trimming cost V 4 bases and J 4 bases; bases outside gene matches: 10. The length of the CDR3 is 16 residues. The V gene's germline CDR1 is SQVTM and CDR2 ANQGSEA. The DNA of the CDR3 is TGCAGCGTTGTGGGTTCGACAGGGGGCGACGGAAACACCATATATTTT. As protein: CSVVGSTGGDGNTIYF.

In the case of this clone: Other nucleotide sequences from this sample produce the same CDR3. The chain joins TRBV7-9 to TRBJ1-5; no clear D. Trimming left V 4 bases short and J 7 bases short, with 8 bases between. Germline V gives CDR1 SEHNR, CDR2 FQNEAQ (reference sequence). This CDR3 comprises 12 residues. The CDR3 region is CASSWSDQPQHF. In nucleotides, the CDR3 is TGTGCCAGCAGCTGGAGTGACCAGCCCCAGCATTTT.